Below are 10 T cell receptor beta chains sequenced from a single sample in a study of blood T cell repertoires in COVID-19. Only in-frame clones appear in the TCRdb table, and some are missing; sequencing was by immunoSEQ multiplex PCR. The top ten clones hold just over 2% of a sample with approximately 93,000 clones, 88% of them seen once. The specimen sequenced was peripheral blood. These receptors came from a man over 45 with COVID-19, enrolled during active disease.

The chain is built from TRBV6-2 or TRBV6-3 and TRBJ2-1, with D unclear. Per germline, CDR1 MNHEY and CDR2 SVGEGT. The ends were cut back, 6 bases at V and 0 bases at J, with 12 bases in the middle. The CDR3 consists of 15 residues. CDR3 amino acids: CASSSTLSSYNEQFF. The DNA of the CDR3 is TGTGCCAGCAGCTCCACCCTGAGCTCCTACAATGAGCAGTTCTTC.

The V and J genes are TRBV30 and TRBJ1-2; no reliable D call. Germline CDR1 GTSNPN, CDR2 SVGIG (reference sequence). V lost 5 bases, J lost 2 bases, and 6 bases lay in between. The CDR3 loop spans 11 amino acids. The chain's CDR3 is CAWGENYGYTF. CDR3 DNA: TGTGCCTGGGGGGAGAACTATGGCTACACCTTC.

The chain is built from TRBV6-9 and TRBJ1-5; 12 positions match TRBD1. V shed 6 bases, J shed 8 bases, and the junction held 14 bases outside the gene matches. Looked up from germline, CDR1 is MNHGY and CDR2 is SVAAGI. CDR3 length: 17 residues. The chain's CDR3 is CASSSTTGTGGREPQHF. Written as DNA, the CDR3 is TGTGCCAGCAGCTCCACCACCGGGACAGGGGGCCGAGAGCCCCAGCATTTT.

The CDR3 DNA sequence: TGTGCCAGTAGTCCCGACAGGGGCAACACTGAAGCTTTCTTT. Protein sequence: CASSPDRGNTEAFF. The chain joins TRBV19 to TRBJ1-1; 8 positions agree with TRBD1. The J segment lost 2 bases and the V segment lost 5 bases, leaving 4 bases of the junction unmatched. The germline gives CDR1 LNHDA, CDR2 SQIVND (reference sequence). The CDR3 runs 14 residues.

Comment on this clone: The DNA is left out, because the CDR3 cannot be placed on it with certainty; the CDR3 is given as TCRdb lists it. The V gene is TRBV2, the J gene TRBJ1-4. Germline lookup yields CDR1 SNHLY and CDR2 FYNNEI. The CDR3 is made up of 16 amino acids, end residues included. CDR3: CASSTSPTATNEKLFF.

The genes are TRBV5-6 and TRBJ2-7; TRBD1 aligns across 9 bases. The trim removed 2 bases at V and 4 bases at J, leaving 16 bases unmatched. Germline V gives CDR1 SGHDT, CDR2 YYEEEE. The CDR3 sequence is 18 residues long. The CDR3 spells CASSFSGQGIFLSYEQYF. For the CDR3, the DNA is TGTGCCAGCAGCTTTAGTGGACAGGGGATTTTTCTTAGTTACGAGCAGTACTTC.

V and J are TRBV28 and TRBJ2-6; D call uncertain. Germline V gene sequence: CDR1 MDHEN, CDR2 SYDVKM. CDR3 size: 19 residues. The V end was cut by 6 bases, the J end by 1 base, with 22 bases between. CDR3: CASRSGLGYSLSGANVLTF. As DNA, the CDR3 is TGTGCCAGCAGATCTGGGCTTGGGTATTCGTTGTCTGGGGCCAACGTCCTGACTTTC. The full variable domain, rest sourced from reference TRBV28 and TRBJ2-6, is DVKVTQSSRYLVKRTGEKVFLECVQDMDHENMFWYRQDPGLGLRLIYFSYDVKMKEKGDIPEGYSVSREKKERFSLILESASTNQTSMYLCASRSGLGYSLSGANVLTFGAGSRLTVL.

The chain has TRBV30 and TRBJ1-1; 8 bases are a match to TRBD1. V lost 3 bases to trimming and J lost 4 bases; unmatched junction nucleotides: 4. From germline, CDR1 is GTSNPN and CDR2 SVGIG (reference sequence). The CDR3 loop spans 13 amino acids. The chain's CDR3 is CAWRGTGGTEAFF. The CDR3 DNA reads TGTGCCTGGAGGGGAACAGGGGGCACTGAAGCTTTCTTT.

The chain employs TRBV3-1 (or the pseudogene TRBV3-2) and TRBJ1-1; unclear D gene. This CDR3 contains 12 residues. V was cut by 5 bases and J by 5 bases, with 9 bases left in between. Per the germline V gene, CDR1 is LGHDT and CDR2 is YNNKEL (reference sequence). CDR3 protein: CASSYTRTEAFF. As DNA, the CDR3 is TGTGCCAGCAGCTACACGAGGACTGAAGCTTTCTTT.

The chain links TRBV11-2 to TRBJ1-3, with TRBD1 identical over 8 bases. Germline CDR1 SGHAT, CDR2 FQNNGV. Trimming cost V 5 bases and J 2 bases; bases outside gene matches: 11. The CDR3 sequence is 17 residues long. CDR3 protein: CASSRGSLTGAGNTIYF. As DNA, the CDR3 is TGTGCCAGCAGCCGAGGTTCTTTGACAGGGGCTGGAAACACCATATATTTT.